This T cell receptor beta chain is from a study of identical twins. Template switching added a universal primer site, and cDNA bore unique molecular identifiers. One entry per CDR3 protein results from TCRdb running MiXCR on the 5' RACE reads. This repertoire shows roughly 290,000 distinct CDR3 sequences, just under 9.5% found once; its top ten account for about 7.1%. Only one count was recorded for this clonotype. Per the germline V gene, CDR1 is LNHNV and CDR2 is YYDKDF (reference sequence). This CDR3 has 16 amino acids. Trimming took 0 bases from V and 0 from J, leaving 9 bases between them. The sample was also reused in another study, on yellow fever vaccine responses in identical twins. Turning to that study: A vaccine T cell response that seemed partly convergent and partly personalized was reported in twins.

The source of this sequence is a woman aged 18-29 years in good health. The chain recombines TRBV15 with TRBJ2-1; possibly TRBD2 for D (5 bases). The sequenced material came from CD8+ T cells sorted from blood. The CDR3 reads CATSRDLGSSYNEQFF. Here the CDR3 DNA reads TGTGCCACCAGCAGAGATCTGGGGAGCTCCTACAATGAGCAGTTCTTC.